The next 29 T cell receptor beta chains were all read from a single sample in a study of read filtering for tumor transcriptome and immune sequencing. From roughly 390 ng of RNA, a library with molecular barcoded alpha/delta and beta/gamma adaptors was made. From the reads, TCRdb called clonotypes with MiXCR, one entry per CDR3 protein. This table has approximately 20,000 distinct CDR3 sequences, roughly 13% appearing once. Sequencing was done on a sample of a population of CD138-negative cells sorted from bone marrow. The receptors originated from a donor over 35 with multiple myeloma.

This clonotype was picked up many times. This chain connects TRBV7-2 to TRBJ2-5; perhaps D is TRBD1 or TRBD2 (6 bases each). Between the trimmed V and J ends, which lost 5 bases and 3 bases, there was a span of 19 bases. Germline CDR1 and CDR2: SGHTA and FQGNSA. The CDR3 totals 16 residues. CDR3 loop: CASSVWGRRVEETQYF. Written as DNA, the CDR3 is TGTGCCAGCAGCGTTTGGGGGCGGAGGGTGGAAGAGACCCAGTACTTC.

There are many counts of this clonotype. The chain carries TRBV27 and TRBJ2-3; D is possibly TRBD1 (6 bases). Trimming left V 7 bases short and J 1 base short, with 12 bases between. Germline V gives CDR1 MNHEY, CDR2 SMNVEV (reference sequence). CDR3 size: 14 residues. This CDR3 reads CASKPGHGTDTQYF. The DNA of the CDR3 is TGTGCCAGCAAACCGGGACACGGCACAGATACGCAGTATTTT.

The chain has TRBV28 and TRBJ2-1; D uncertain. The CDR3 contains 11 residues. Trimming shortened V by 4 bases and J by 9 bases, and 7 bases separated the two germline ends. Germline CDR1 is MDHEN and CDR2 is SYDVKM. The CDR3 DNA reads TGTGCCAGCAGTTCCCCTCTTGAGCAGTTCTTC. Amino acid sequence: CASSSPLEQFF.

This clonotype occurred many times. The chain joins TRBV20-1 to TRBJ2-7; 7 positions match TRBD1. V lost 6 bases, J lost 1 base, and 9 bases stayed unmatched. There are 14 residues in the CDR3. Looked up from germline, CDR1 is DFQATT and CDR2 is SNEGSKA (reference sequence). In DNA, the CDR3 is TGCAGTGCCGACAAGGGACAGCAGTCCTACGAGCAGTACTTC. Translating gives CSADKGQQSYEQYF.

This clonotype was counted ten times or more. J is TRBJ2-7 and V is TRBV15; TRBD1 aligns across 8 bases. CDR3 length equals 14 residues. Germline V gives CDR1 LNHNV, CDR2 YYDKDF (reference sequence). Germline trimming cut 2 bases from V and 4 bases from J; bases unmatched to any gene: 4. The CDR3 nucleotides read TGTGCCACCAGCAGAACCGGGACAGGTTACGAGCAGTACTTC. It specifies CATSRTGTGYEQYF. Filled out from reference TRBV15 and TRBJ2-7, the complete variable domain reads DAMVIQNPRYQVTQFGKPVTLSCSQTLNHNVMYWYQQKSSQAPKLLFHYYDKDFNNEADTPDNFQSRRPNTSFCFLDIRSPGLGDTAMYLCATSRTGTGYEQYFGPGTRLTVT.

This clonotype was found many times. This chain links TRBV2 with TRBJ1-5, with a weak D call TRBD1 (6 bases). CDR1 SNHLY and CDR2 FYNNEI come from the germline V gene. Trimming removed 2 bases at V and 0 bases at J, with 8 bases between. This CDR3 spans 15 amino acids. CDR3 nucleotide sequence: TGTGCCAGCAGTGAATGGGGGCCTAGCAATCAGCCCCAGCATTTT. Amino acid sequence: CASSEWGPSNQPQHF.

The chain links TRBV7-3 to TRBJ2-2; 11 nucleotides agree with TRBD2. Trimming cost V 0 bases and J 4 bases; bases outside gene matches: 1. Germline values: CDR1 SGHTA, CDR2 FQGTGA. The length of the CDR3 is 16 residues. For the CDR3, the DNA is TGTGCCAGCAGCTTAACAGGGACTAGCGGCACCGGGGAGCTGTTTTTT. It specifies CASSLTGTSGTGELFF. Together with reference TRBV7-3 and TRBJ2-2, the CDR3 gives the full variable domain: GAGVSQTPSNKVTEKGKYVELRCDPISGHTALYWYRQSLGQGPEFLIYFQGTGAADDSGLPNDRFFAVRPEGSVSTLKIQRTERGDSAVYLCASSLTGTSGTGELFFGEGSRLTVL.

This clonotype has ten or more counts. V and J are TRBV3-1 and TRBJ1-1, with 7 bases identical to TRBD1. Germline V lookup: CDR1 LGHDT, CDR2 YNNKEL (reference sequence). The CDR3 loop spans 13 amino acids. The V segment lost 5 bases and the J segment 8 bases; nucleotides outside the gene matches: 8. The CDR3 loop reads CASSYSRRGEAFF. DNA of the CDR3: TGTGCCAGCAGCTATAGTCGCAGGGGGGAAGCTTTCTTT. Complete variable domain (other parts from reference TRBV3-1 and TRBJ1-1): DTAVSQTPKYLVTQMGNDKSIKCEQNLGHDTMYWYKQDSKKFLKIMFSYNNKELIINETVPNRFSPKSPDKAHLNLHINSLELGDSAVYFCASSYSRRGEAFFGQGTRLTVV.

This clonotype was found many times. The chain joins TRBV15 to TRBJ2-3; 10 bases map to TRBD2. This CDR3 is built from 17 residues. Germline-derived CDR1 and CDR2 are LNHNV and YYDKDF (reference sequence). V trimming: 1 base; J trimming: 3 bases; junction bases outside the gene matches: 7. The CDR3 loop reads CATSRALAGVRTDTQYF. Written as DNA, the CDR3 is TGTGCCACCAGCAGAGCGCTAGCGGGAGTTCGGACAGATACGCAGTATTTT.

This clonotype was counted ten times or more. The rearrangement links TRBV29-1 to TRBJ2-1; 11 bases align to TRBD2. Germline values: CDR1 SQVTM, CDR2 ANQGSEA. CDR3 length equals 14 residues. After removal of 4 bases from V and 7 bases from J, the junction contained 6 bases not matched to a gene. In DNA form, the CDR3 reads TGCAGCGTTGTTAGGTCTAGCGGGAGGAATGAGCAGTTCTTC. Protein sequence: CSVVRSSGRNEQFF.

This clonotype was picked up many times. The chain couples TRBV7-9 to TRBJ2-1, with TRBD1 matching 8 bases. Unmatched junction bases numbered 6, after V lost 4 bases and J lost 4 bases. CDR3 length: 15 residues. In germline, CDR1 is SEHNR, CDR2 FQNEAQ (reference sequence). The CDR3 loop reads CASSSQGALYNEQFF. The CDR3 DNA follows: TGTGCCAGCAGCTCCCAGGGGGCTCTATACAATGAGCAGTTCTTC.

This clonotype was picked up many times. V gene TRBV29-1 combines with J gene TRBJ2-1, with D possibly TRBD1 on 6 matching bases. Germline V gives CDR1 SQVTM, CDR2 ANQGSEA. Trimming removed 6 bases from V and 5 bases from J, with 11 bases in between. The CDR3 is made up of 12 amino acids. The CDR3 sequence is CSVQGSDNEQFF. The CDR3 coding sequence is TGCAGCGTGCAGGGGTCGGACAATGAGCAGTTCTTC.

The sample holds many counts of this clonotype. The gene calls are TRBV29-1 and TRBJ1-5; 7 nucleotides align to TRBD1. CDR3 length: 14 amino acids. V shed 6 bases and J 2 bases; nucleotides not matched to a gene: 7. In germline, CDR1 is SQVTM, CDR2 ANQGSEA. The DNA for the CDR3 is TGCAGCGTGTTTACAGGGGTCGGCAATCAGCCCCAGCATTTT. Translating gives CSVFTGVGNQPQHF.

This clonotype was detected many times. The V and J genes are TRBV27 and TRBJ2-6; 9 positions match TRBD1. V trimming: 6 bases; J trimming: 1 base; junction bases outside the gene matches: 1. CDR1 and CDR2 (germline): MNHEY, SMNVEV (reference sequence). The CDR3 is made up of 15 amino acids. The CDR3 bases are TGTGCCAGCAGGACAGGGGGGTCTGGGGCCAACGTCCTGACTTTC. It translates to CASRTGGSGANVLTF.

This clonotype was observed at least ten times. V usage is TRBV14 and J usage is TRBJ2-7; 12 nucleotides align to TRBD1. This CDR3 contains 17 residues. Looked up from germline, CDR1 is SGHDN and CDR2 is FVKESK. V shed 3 bases and J 5 bases; nucleotides not matched to a gene: 11. As DNA, the CDR3 is TGTGCCAGCAGCCACATGCGCATGGGACAGGGGGCCAACGAGCAGTACTTC. Residues: CASSHMRMGQGANEQYF.

V gene TRBV7-9 combines with J gene TRBJ2-2; 9 nucleotides agree with TRBD1. The ends lost 5 bases at V and 7 bases at J; junction bases unmatched: 11. The V gene's germline CDR1 is SEHNR and CDR2 FQNEAQ (reference sequence). The CDR3 runs to 16 residues. This CDR3 reads CASSPRRTGDNGELFF. CDR3 bases: TGTGCCAGCAGCCCTCGCCGGACAGGGGACAACGGGGAGCTGTTTTTT.

The chain joins TRBV20-1 to TRBJ2-7; D remains unclear. With 5 bases removed from V and 1 base from J, the gap between germline ends came to 12 bases. Germline loops: CDR1 DFQATT, CDR2 SNEGSKA (reference sequence). This CDR3 comprises 13 residues. The CDR3 spells CSAPNGASYEQYF. In DNA form, the CDR3 reads TGCAGTGCTCCAAATGGCGCGTCCTACGAGCAGTACTTC.

This clonotype has at least ten counts. V and J are TRBV5-6 and TRBJ2-7; D might be TRBD2 (5 bases). Between the trimmed V and J ends, which lost 2 bases and 6 bases, there was a span of 18 bases. The CDR3 length is 15 residues. Germline CDR1 reads SGHDT; CDR2 reads YYEEEE. For the CDR3, the DNA is TGTGCCAGCAGCTTCAGGCCTAGCCTATCACTCGAGCAGTACTTC. Encoded protein: CASSFRPSLSLEQYF.

This clonotype was counted at least ten times. V and J are TRBV5-5 and TRBJ1-2; no clear D gene. This CDR3 comprises 13 residues. Germline V lookup: CDR1 SGHKS, CDR2 YYEKEE (reference sequence). Trimming took 4 bases from V and 4 from J, leaving 11 bases between them. CDR3 in DNA: TGTGCCAGCAGCGTTGACAATTTCTATGGCTACACCTTC. Its protein product is CASSVDNFYGYTF.

This clonotype was found many times. The rearrangement uses TRBV4-1 and TRBJ2-7; 7 bases fit TRBD2. CDR3 length: 15 amino acids. V trimming: 3 bases; J trimming: 3 bases; junction bases outside the gene matches: 8. In germline, CDR1 is MGHRA, CDR2 YSYEKL. The CDR3 coding sequence is TGCGCCAGCAGCCAGGCGGGGACTACCCTCTACGAGCAGTACTTC. This encodes CASSQAGTTLYEQYF.

This clonotype occurred many times. This sequence joins TRBV18 and TRBJ1-4; D is undetermined. Trimming took off 2 bases at V and 3 bases at J, with 13 bases between the two ends. The CDR3 is 16 amino acids. CDR1 is KGHSH, CDR2 LQKENI, per germline. The CDR3 bases are TGTGCCAGCTCACCATTAGGGCGGGCCCCTAATGAAAAACTGTTTTTT. Its protein product is CASSPLGRAPNEKLFF.

This clonotype was observed a few times. V and J are TRBV23-1 and TRBJ2-3; 9 bases agree with TRBD2. TRBV23-1 is an ORF, and what it does is uncertain. The V and J ends lost 0 bases and 8 bases, in that order; junction bases with no gene match: 9. This CDR3 contains 16 residues. The CDR3 DNA reads TGCGCCAGCAGTCAATCGTGTCTAGCGGGATCGGGTACGCAGTATTTT. Its translation: CASSQSCLAGSGTQYF.

Points on this clonotype: Since the CDR3 does not end with the conserved phenylalanine or tryptophan, this likely comes from a read error. The chain employs TRBV4-2 and TRBJ1-2; D is perhaps TRBD1 (5 bases). The CDR3 contains 16 residues. Trimming took off 3 bases at V and 4 bases at J, with 18 bases between the two ends. Germline V lookup: CDR1 LGHNA, CDR2 YNFKEQ. The CDR3 here is CASSHPKGQGVYGYTS. The CDR3 DNA reads as TGTGCCAGCAGCCATCCTAAGGGGCAGGGCGTCTATGGCTACACCTCC.

In this sample, this clonotype turned up once. A much larger clone differs by one base, so this may be a read error. The chain is built from TRBV19 and TRBJ2-7; 16 bases agree with TRBD2. The germline V gene has CDR1 LNHDA and CDR2 SQIVND (reference sequence). The CDR3 runs 19 residues. V trimming: 6 bases; J trimming: 0 bases; junction bases outside the gene matches: 11. The CDR3 spells CASSSSGLAGGQSSYEQYF. The CDR3 DNA is TGTGCCAGTAGCTCTTCGGGACTAGCGGGAGGGCAGAGCTCCTACGAGCAGTACTTC.

There are many counts of this clonotype. V usage is TRBV28 and J usage is TRBJ2-7; possibly TRBD2 for D (6 bases). V was clipped by 3 bases and J by 3 bases, with 12 bases between them. Germline loops: CDR1 MDHEN, CDR2 SYDVKM. This CDR3 region has 14 residues. The CDR3: CASSFWDSVYEQYF. The CDR3 bases are TGTGCCAGCAGTTTTTGGGACTCGGTCTACGAGCAGTACTTC.

This clonotype has at least ten counts. J is TRBJ2-1 and V is TRBV28; TRBD1 might be the D (5 bases). Germline V lookup: CDR1 MDHEN, CDR2 SYDVKM. Trimming took off 4 bases at V and 10 bases at J, with 20 bases between the two ends. The CDR3 has 15 residues. CDR3 DNA: TGTGCCAGCAGTTATTTTGAAGGGGCGGCTAAGGAGCAGTTCTTC. This translates into CASSYFEGAAKEQFF.

This clonotype was counted at least ten times. The chain uses TRBV20-1 and TRBJ2-2; D uncertain. This CDR3 has 15 residues. Trimming took 0 bases from V and 1 from J, leaving 9 bases between them. CDR1 and CDR2 (germline): DFQATT, SNEGSKA (reference sequence). The DNA for the CDR3 is TGCAGTGCTAGAGATTTTGGCCGGAACACCGGGGAGCTGTTTTTT. Its translation: CSARDFGRNTGELFF.

With regard to this clonotype: One base separates it from a far larger clone, so it is likely a read error. The V gene is TRBV3-2, the J gene TRBJ2-7; TRBD2 is the table's D call and was not checked against the DNA. TRBV3-2 is classified as a pseudogene. This CDR3 is 13 amino acids long. CDR3 coding DNA: TGTGCCAGCAGCACACGGGAGGGCTACGAGCAGAACTTC. This gives the protein CASSTREGYEQNF.

As for this clonotype: This may come from a read error, since a much larger clone is one base off. This chain links TRBV7-9 with TRBJ2-1; 12 nucleotides align to TRBD2. The CDR3 consists of 14 residues. Germline CDR1 reads SEHNR; CDR2 reads FQNEAQ (reference sequence). The CDR3 DNA follows: TGTACCAGCAGCTTACAGACTAGCGGGGGTCAGCAGTTCTTC. Translated, it gives CTSSLQTSGGQQFF.